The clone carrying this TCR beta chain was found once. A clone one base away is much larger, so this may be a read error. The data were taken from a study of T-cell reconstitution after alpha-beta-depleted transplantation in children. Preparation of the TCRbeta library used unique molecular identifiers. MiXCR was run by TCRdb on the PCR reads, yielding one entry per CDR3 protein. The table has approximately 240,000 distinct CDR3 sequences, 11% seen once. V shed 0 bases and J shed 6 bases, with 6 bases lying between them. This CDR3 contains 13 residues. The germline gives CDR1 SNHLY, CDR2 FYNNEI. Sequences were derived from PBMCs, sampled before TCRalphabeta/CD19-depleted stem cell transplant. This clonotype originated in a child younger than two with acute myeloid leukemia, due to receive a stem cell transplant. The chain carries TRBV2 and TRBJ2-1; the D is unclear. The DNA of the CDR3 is TGTGCCAGCAGTGAAGCGGGCTGCAATGAGCAGTTCTTC. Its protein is CASSEAGCNEQFF.